Included here is one T cell receptor beta chain sequence, with context. The antigen this receptor binds is unknown. For each CD8+ T cell subset, flow sorting was done in triplicate, and roughly 310,000 cells per subset went directly into RLT lysis buffer. To keep memory contaminants out, a stringent definition of naive CD8+ T cells was applied: CD45RO-CCR7+CD27+CD95-. Peripheral blood mononuclear cells were isolated from buffy coats by standard density gradient centrifugation. Naive CXCR3-negative and CXCR3-positive CD8+ T cells were flow-sorted on a FACSAria III. Total RNA was extracted from sorted cells with an RNeasy Mini Kit. TCRdb records NextSeq 550 as the sequencer. The Human TCR Profiling Kit (MiLaboratory) was used to make UMI-labeled 5' RACE TRB cDNA libraries. The full amount of extracted RNA was used for cDNA synthesis, and the full amount of resulting cDNA was used for PCR amplification. The libraries were made side by side, with each library going through the same number of PCR cycles. In the source study's methods: MIGEC and MiXCR extracted about 48,000 +/- 9,800 unique UMI-labeled TRB cDNA molecules per library, requiring at least two reads per UMI. On average, each library contained approximately 40,000 +/- 10,000 functional in-frame TRB CDR3 nucleotide clonotypes without stop codons. After downsampling to 5000 UMI-labeled TRB molecules per sample, diversity metrics, including normalized Shannon-Wiener and Chao1, were computed in VDJtools. VDJtools computed clonotype-size-weighted physicochemical properties of the central five CDR3 residues: interaction energy, strength, volume and Kidera factor 4. TCRdb reprocessed the reads, so every CDR3 protein sequence counts as one entry and DNA is not shown. These V and J calls derive from TCRdb rather than the authors' analysis. This sample's table contains some 130,000 distinct CDR3 sequences. The ten largest clones take up about 0.3% of the sample.

These data originate in a study of CXCR3-negative and CXCR3-positive naive CD8 T cells (dated by TCRdb to the late 2010s). Broadly, across the study: In total, roughly 140 million TRB reads were obtained, which works out to roughly 1.5 +/- 0.3 million reads per library. Diversity and physicochemical repertoire analyses covered over 10 donors pooled from two independent experiments. TRBV-TRBJ cluster analysis included naive subsets from 5 or 6 donors and memory cells from 3 donors.

The CDR3, from cysteine to phenylalanine, totals 16 residues. No DNA is recorded. The CDR1 and CDR2 encoded by the germline V gene (reference sequence) are DFQATT and SNEGSKA. General study outcomes and caveats: CXCR3 expression partially decreased after cryopreservation, so most assays used freshly isolated PBMCs. TRB CDR3s from CXCR3-positive naive cells showed higher hydrophobicity (lower Kidera factor 4), lower energy, and higher strength and volume indices than CXCR3-negative naive cells. Because surface CD5, which is linked to self-reactivity in mice, was comparable between the naive subsets, TCR interaction strength was also inferred from the physicochemical properties of TRB CDR3s. TRBV-TRBJ usage was similar between naive CXCR3-negative and CXCR3-positive cells from the same donor, while memory cells showed distinct patterns. Both naive subsets had comparably high repertoire diversity, while memory CD8+ T cells had much lower repertoire diversity.

The sequence was collected from a human donor in good health. Some clones in this sample may be carry-over from other donors' samples. The rearrangement joined TRBV20-1 to TRBJ2-3; TCRdb calls TRBD2, which cannot be checked without DNA. The sample was naive CXCR3- CD8+ T cells from blood. This sample's cell subset or site label indicates: CD45RO-CCR7+CD27+CD95- naive CD8+ T cells lacking CXCR3 (TNR3-). CDR3 region: CSADKTSGEVTDTQYF.